Shown below are 28 T cell receptor beta chains from a single sample sequenced in a study of cytomegalovirus exposure and HLA in healthy donors. PCR amplification relied on 60 Vbeta primers (plus 13 Jbeta primers). Profiling relied on immunoSEQ multiplex PCR, and the TCRdb table lists in-frame clones only, not all of them. The table includes under 200,000 clones, about 63% detected once. The sample taken for sequencing was PBMCs. The origin of the receptors is a woman aged 40 to 55 in good health and CMV-seropositive.

This clone occurred once. The chain employs TRBV6-4 and TRBJ1-1, with a possible D match to TRBD1 (5 bases). The length of the CDR3 is 14 residues. Germline CDR1 MRHNA, CDR2 SNTAGT. Trimming removed 3 bases at V and 5 bases at J, with 13 bases between. CDR3 loop: CASSETRQTTEAFF. Here the CDR3 DNA reads TGTGCCAGCAGTGAAACCAGACAGACGACTGAAGCTTTCTTT.

This chain joins TRBV5-4 and TRBJ1-2, with D tentatively TRBD1 (6 bases). Germline V gene data show CDR1 as SGHNT and CDR2 as YYREEE (reference sequence). This CDR3 has 13 residues. The V end lost 2 bases, the J end lost 6 bases, and 11 bases lay between the germline ends. The CDR3 is CASSFMGADGYTF. The CDR3 DNA follows: TGTGCCAGCAGCTTTATGGGGGCGGATGGCTACACCTTC. Using reference TRBV5-4 and TRBJ1-2 for the parts outside the CDR3, the full variable domain is ETGVTQSPTHLIKTRGQQVTLRCSSQSGHNTVSWYQQALGQGPQFIFQYYREEENGRGNFPPRFSGLQFPNYSSELNVNALELDDSALYLCASSFMGADGYTFGSGTRLTVV.

This chain uses TRBV5-1 with TRBJ2-3; TRBD2 agrees at 10 bases. V lost 4 bases to trimming and J lost 11 bases; unmatched junction nucleotides: 13. The germline gives CDR1 SGHRS, CDR2 YFSETQ. This CDR3 has 15 amino acids. The CDR3 DNA is TGCGCCAGCAGCACACCCTCAAGCGGGGGGGACATGCAGTATTTT. This sequence encodes CASSTPSSGGDMQYF.

The chain has TRBV2 and TRBJ2-7, with D maybe TRBD1 (8 bases). V was trimmed by 3 bases and J by 7 bases, leaving 13 bases between them. CDR3 length: 13 amino acids. The germline CDR1 and CDR2 sequences are SNHLY and FYNNEI. DNA for the CDR3: TGTGCCAGCAGTGATCACAGGGGGGGAGAGCAGTACTTC. It translates to CASSDHRGGEQYF.

This chain joins TRBV2 and TRBJ2-5; D is ambiguous. V was clipped by 6 bases and J by 5 bases, with 7 bases between them. Germline V gene lookup returns CDR1 SNHLY and CDR2 FYNNEI. The CDR3 is made up of 11 amino acids. In DNA, the CDR3 is TGTGCCAGCAGGGCCCTTGAGACCCAGTACTTC. It yields the protein CASRALETQYF.

This clone has more than one count but fewer than ten. The chain joins TRBV28 to TRBJ1-2; unclear D gene. V was clipped by 0 bases and J by 6 bases, with 8 bases between them. The CDR3 contains 13 residues. From germline, CDR1 is MDHEN and CDR2 SYDVKM. The chain's CDR3 is CASSLWGSNGYTF. CDR3 nucleotide sequence: TGTGCCAGCAGTTTATGGGGGAGTAATGGCTACACCTTC.

The V and J genes are TRBV9 and TRBJ2-1; D gene ambiguous. V was pared by 3 bases and J by 5 bases, with 3 bases between. The CDR3 length is 11 residues. Germline CDR1 SGDLS, CDR2 YYNGEE. This CDR3 reads CASSGNNEQFF. CDR3 bases: TGTGCCAGCAGCGGTAACAATGAGCAGTTCTTC.

The chain employs TRBV5-1 and TRBJ1-4, with D uncertain. This CDR3 comprises 13 residues. V was pared by 0 bases and J by 7 bases, with 7 bases between. In germline, CDR1 is SGHRS, CDR2 YFSETQ. CDR3 residues: CASSLARAEKLFF. CDR3 DNA sequence: TGCGCCAGCAGCTTGGCGCGGGCTGAAAAACTGTTTTTT.

This rearrangement joins TRBV27 to TRBJ1-2; tentatively, D is TRBD1 (5 bases). The germline CDR1 and CDR2 sequences are MNHEY and SMNVEV (reference sequence). This CDR3 is 15 amino acids long. V dropped 5 bases and J dropped 0 bases, with 13 bases sitting between them. The CDR3 coding sequence is TGTGCCAGCAGTCCGCTGGGGGGAACTAACTATGGCTACACCTTC. Translating it yields CASSPLGGTNYGYTF.

This clone was found many times. This rearrangement joins TRBV7-6 to TRBJ2-7; 8 positions agree with TRBD2. Germline V lookup: CDR1 SGHVS, CDR2 FNYEAQ. CDR3 length: 15 residues. V lost 5 bases and J lost 4; bases outside the gene matches: 10. For the CDR3, the DNA is TGTGCCAGCAGCGATGGGGAACTAGCGGTTTACGAGCAGTACTTC. Amino acids: CASSDGELAVYEQYF.

The chain has TRBV18 and TRBJ1-5; D unresolved. The germline CDR1 and CDR2 sequences are KGHSH and LQKENI. The CDR3 consists of 13 residues. Deletions cut 2 bases from V and 7 bases from J, with 9 bases between. CDR3 region: CASSPNFGQPQHF. CDR3 DNA: TGTGCCAGCTCACCAAATTTCGGGCAGCCCCAGCATTTT. The variable domain in full, completed from reference TRBV18 and TRBJ1-5, reads NAGVMQNPRHLVRRRGQEARLRCSPMKGHSHVYWYRQLPEEGLKFMVYLQKENIIDESGMPKERFSAEFPKEGPSILRIQQVVRGDSAAYFCASSPNFGQPQHFGDGTRLSIL.

This clone was detected a few times. The J gene is TRBJ1-5, the V gene TRBV2; TRBD1 is a possible D gene (5 bases). The CDR3 length is 14 residues. The germline gives CDR1 SNHLY, CDR2 FYNNEI. The germline V and J ends were trimmed by 6 bases and 2 bases, with 11 bases remaining between them. The CDR3 reads CASRDQTGNQPQHF. CDR3 nucleotides: TGTGCCAGCAGGGACCAGACAGGCAATCAGCCCCAGCATTTT.

The sample holds a few counts of this clone. The V gene is TRBV5-1, the J gene TRBJ1-5; 8 bases agree with TRBD1. There are 14 residues in the CDR3. The V and J ends lost 4 bases and 5 bases, in that order; junction bases with no gene match: 5. Germline values: CDR1 SGHRS, CDR2 YFSETQ. CDR3 region: CASSTGQGDQPQHF. The CDR3 DNA is TGCGCCAGCAGCACCGGACAGGGAGATCAGCCCCAGCATTTT.

The chain carries TRBV5-6 and TRBJ2-1; TRBD2 agrees at 11 bases. The CDR3 consists of 16 residues. The trim removed 4 bases at V and 1 base at J, leaving 4 bases unmatched. The germline CDR1 and CDR2 sequences are SGHDT and YYEEEE. CDR3 coding DNA: TGTGCCAGCAGCCGACTAGCGGGAATTTCCTACAATGAGCAGTTCTTC. This codes for CASSRLAGISYNEQFF.

This sequence joins TRBV18 and TRBJ2-5, with D uncertain. The end of the DNA is better explained by TRBJ2-7, so the J call may be wrong. Germline V gene data show CDR1 as KGHSH and CDR2 as LQKENI. This CDR3 is built from 12 residues. As DNA, the CDR3 is TGTGCCAGCTCAGAAAGCTCCTACGAGCAGTACTTC. Residues: CASSESSYEQYF.

This chain joins TRBV6-1 and TRBJ2-7; possibly TRBD2 for D (5 bases). Germline CDR1 is MNHNS and CDR2 is SASEGT. This CDR3 is built from 11 residues. V was clipped by 11 bases and J by 3 bases, with 11 bases between them. CDR3: CASRRHYEQYF. The CDR3 DNA is TGTGCCTCCCGGAGGCACTACGAGCAGTACTTC.

J is TRBJ1-3 and V is TRBV7-2; tentative D call: TRBD1 (6 bases). Germline-derived CDR1 and CDR2 are SGHTA and FQGNSA. This CDR3 is 15 amino acids long. V lost 1 base, J lost 1 base, and 8 bases lay in between. Written as DNA, the CDR3 is TGTGCCAGCAGCTTAGTTACAGGGTCTGGAAACACCATATATTTT. Translated: CASSLVTGSGNTIYF.

V gene TRBV7-2 combines with J gene TRBJ2-7; D may be TRBD1 (6 bases). V lost 4 bases and J 3 bases, leaving 13 bases between the germline ends. The CDR3 runs 14 residues. Germline-derived CDR1 and CDR2 are SGHTA and FQGNSA. The DNA for the CDR3 is TGTGCCAGCAGCTCCGGACAGACGTACTACGAGCAGTACTTC. Translated, it gives CASSSGQTYYEQYF.

This clone has only a few counts. V usage is TRBV14 and J usage is TRBJ1-1; the D is unclear. The CDR3 is 15 residues long. In germline, CDR1 is SGHDN, CDR2 FVKESK. With 1 base removed from V and 4 bases from J, the gap between germline ends came to 13 bases. The CDR3 DNA reads TGTGCCAGCAGCCAAGGATTCGGGGTAGGCACTGAAGCTTTCTTT. This translates into CASSQGFGVGTEAFF.

This clone was counted a single time. The V call is TRBV19, the J call TRBJ2-3; D might be TRBD2 (6 bases). The CDR3 runs to 13 residues. The germline gives CDR1 LNHDA, CDR2 SQIVND (reference sequence). V was clipped by 10 bases and J by 0 bases, with 11 bases between them. The CDR3 loop is CATAGPSTDTQYF. The CDR3 region has the DNA TGTGCCACAGCGGGCCCGAGCACAGATACGCAGTATTTT.

V and J are TRBV12-5 and TRBJ2-2, with TRBD1 as a possible D gene (6 bases). The V end was cut by 0 bases, the J end by 2 bases, with 7 bases between. In germline, CDR1 is LGHNT, CDR2 FRNRAP. The CDR3 loop spans 15 amino acids. In nucleotides, the CDR3 is TGTGCTAGTGGTTTGGTACAGGGTAACACCGGGGAGCTGTTTTTT. Its protein is CASGLVQGNTGELFF. Based on the CDR3 plus reference TRBV12-5 and TRBJ2-2, the full variable domain is DARVTQTPRHKVTEMGQEVTMRCQPILGHNTVFWYRQTMMQGLELLAYFRNRAPLDDSGMPKDRFSAEMPDATLATLKIQPSEPRDSAVYFCASGLVQGNTGELFFGEGSRLTVL.

The V call is TRBV2, the J call TRBJ2-5; 8 bases are a match to TRBD2. V lost 5 bases, J lost 5 bases, and 7 bases stayed unmatched. Germline CDR1 SNHLY, CDR2 FYNNEI. The CDR3 is made up of 14 amino acids. CDR3 loop: CASSPRSGVETQYF. In nucleotides, the CDR3 is TGTGCCAGCAGTCCCCGTAGCGGGGTTGAGACCCAGTACTTC.

The rearrangement links TRBV7-9 to TRBJ2-1; 12 positions match TRBD2. The CDR3 has 17 amino acids. Trimming removed 1 base from V and 10 bases from J; junction bases left unmatched: 11. Germline V gene lookup returns CDR1 SEHNR and CDR2 FQNEAQ (reference sequence). CDR3 sequence reads: CASSLVETSGRVEEQFF. The CDR3 DNA sequence: TGTGCCAGCAGCTTAGTTGAGACTAGCGGGAGAGTAGAGGAGCAGTTCTTC.

The gene calls are TRBV7-2 and TRBJ1-6; D ambiguous. Germline lookup yields CDR1 SGHTA and CDR2 FQGNSA. Trimming left V 4 bases short and J 7 bases short, with 14 bases between. The CDR3 loop spans 15 amino acids. CDR3 DNA sequence: TGTGCCAGCAGCTCCCCCAGAATTCAGAATTCACCCCTCCACTTT. Protein product: CASSSPRIQNSPLHF.

The chain carries TRBV6-6 and TRBJ2-1; 8 bases align to TRBD2. Germline V gives CDR1 MNHNY, CDR2 SVGAGI (reference sequence). Trimming took 1 base from V and 2 from J; bases not matched to a gene: 4. There are 16 residues in the CDR3. CDR3 in DNA: TGTGCCAGCAGTTACTACGGACTAGCCACCTACAATGAGCAGTTCTTC. Protein: CASSYYGLATYNEQFF.

V gene TRBV7-2 combines with J gene TRBJ2-1; tentative D call: TRBD1 (6 bases). The CDR3 covers 15 residues. V was pared by 1 base and J by 2 bases, with 9 bases between. Per germline, CDR1 SGHTA and CDR2 FQGNSA. Written as DNA, the CDR3 is TGTGCCAGCAGCTTAGGCAGGGGACCCTACAATGAGCAGTTCTTC. It is translated as CASSLGRGPYNEQFF.

The CDR3 loop reads CASSPDREYDEAFF. The CDR3 DNA is TGCGCCAGCAGCCCCGACAGGGAATATGATGAAGCTTTCTTT. The chain recombines TRBV5-1 with TRBJ1-1, with 7 bases fitting TRBD1. Germline loops: CDR1 SGHRS, CDR2 YFSETQ. CDR3 size: 14 residues. V was clipped by 4 bases and J by 7 bases; unmatched bases: 10.

The chain joins TRBV9 to TRBJ2-7; TRBD1 agrees at 9 bases. V was pared by 3 bases and J by 5 bases, with 12 bases of the junction left unmatched. This CDR3 comprises 16 residues. Germline V lookup: CDR1 SGDLS, CDR2 YYNGEE. The DNA of the CDR3 is TGTGCCAGCAGCGGTTTAACAGGGGGCAAGACTGACGAGCAGTACTTC. Translation: CASSGLTGGKTDEQYF.